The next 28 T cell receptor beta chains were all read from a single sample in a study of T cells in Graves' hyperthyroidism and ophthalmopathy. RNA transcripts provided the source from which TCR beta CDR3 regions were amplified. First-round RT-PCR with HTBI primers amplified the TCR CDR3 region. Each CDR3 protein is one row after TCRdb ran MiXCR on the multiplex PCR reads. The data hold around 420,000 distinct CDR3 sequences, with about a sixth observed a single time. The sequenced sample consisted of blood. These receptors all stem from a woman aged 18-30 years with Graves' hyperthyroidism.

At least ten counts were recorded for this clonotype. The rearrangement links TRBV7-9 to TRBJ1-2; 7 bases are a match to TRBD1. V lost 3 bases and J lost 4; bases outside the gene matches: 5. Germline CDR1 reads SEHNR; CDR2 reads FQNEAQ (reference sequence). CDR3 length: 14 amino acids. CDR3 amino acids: CASSLTRQGYGYTF. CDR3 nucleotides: TGTGCCAGCAGCTTGACCAGACAGGGCTATGGCTACACCTTC.

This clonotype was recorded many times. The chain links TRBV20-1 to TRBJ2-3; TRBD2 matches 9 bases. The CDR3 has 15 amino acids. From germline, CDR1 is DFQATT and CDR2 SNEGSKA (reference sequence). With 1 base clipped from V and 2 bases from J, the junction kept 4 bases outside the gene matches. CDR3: CSARALAGNTDTQYF. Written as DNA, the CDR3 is TGCAGTGCTAGAGCTCTAGCGGGGAACACAGATACGCAGTATTTT.

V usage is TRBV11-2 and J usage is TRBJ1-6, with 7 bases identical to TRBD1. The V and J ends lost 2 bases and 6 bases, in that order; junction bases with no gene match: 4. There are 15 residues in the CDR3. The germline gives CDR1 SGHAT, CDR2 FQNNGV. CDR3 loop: CASSLMGQSNSPLHF. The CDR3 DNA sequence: TGTGCCAGCAGCTTAATGGGACAGAGTAATTCACCCCTCCACTTT.

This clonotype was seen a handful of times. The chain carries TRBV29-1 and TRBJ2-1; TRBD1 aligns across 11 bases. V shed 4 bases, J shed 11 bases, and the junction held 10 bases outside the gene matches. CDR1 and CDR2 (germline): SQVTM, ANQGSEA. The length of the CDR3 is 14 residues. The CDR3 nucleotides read TGCAGCGTTGCAACGGGGACAGGGGGGATTAAGCAGTTCTTC. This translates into CSVATGTGGIKQFF.

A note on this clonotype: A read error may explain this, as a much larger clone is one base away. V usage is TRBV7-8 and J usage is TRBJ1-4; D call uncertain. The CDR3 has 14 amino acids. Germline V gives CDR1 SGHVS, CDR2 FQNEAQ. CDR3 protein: CTSSYGPGSEKLFF. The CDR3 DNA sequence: TGTACCAGCAGCTACGGGCCTGGGAGTGAAAAACTGTTTTTT.

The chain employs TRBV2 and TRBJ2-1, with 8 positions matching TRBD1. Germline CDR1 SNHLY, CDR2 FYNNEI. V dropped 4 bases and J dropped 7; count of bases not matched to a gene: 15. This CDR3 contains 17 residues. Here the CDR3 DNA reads TGTGCCAGCAGTGGACAGGGGCGCGTTGGGGGCTTGAATGAGCAGTTCTTC. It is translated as CASSGQGRVGGLNEQFF.

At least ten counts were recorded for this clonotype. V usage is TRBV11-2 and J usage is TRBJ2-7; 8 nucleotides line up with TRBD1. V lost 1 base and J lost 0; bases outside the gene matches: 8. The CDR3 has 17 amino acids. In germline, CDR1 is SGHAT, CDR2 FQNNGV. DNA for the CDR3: TGTGCCAGCAGCTTAGCCAGACCCGGGACAGGCTCCTACGAGCAGTACTTC. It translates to CASSLARPGTGSYEQYF.

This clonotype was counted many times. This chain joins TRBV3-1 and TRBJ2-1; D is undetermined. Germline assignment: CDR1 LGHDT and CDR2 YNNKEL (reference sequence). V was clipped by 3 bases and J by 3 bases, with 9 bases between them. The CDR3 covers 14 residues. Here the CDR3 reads CASSHTRLYNEQFF. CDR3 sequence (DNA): TGTGCCAGCAGCCATACTCGCCTCTACAATGAGCAGTTCTTC.

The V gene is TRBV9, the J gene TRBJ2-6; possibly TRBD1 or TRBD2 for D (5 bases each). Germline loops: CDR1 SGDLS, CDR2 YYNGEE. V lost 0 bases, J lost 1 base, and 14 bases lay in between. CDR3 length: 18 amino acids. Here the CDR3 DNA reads TGTGCCAGCAGCGTAGTTCCCCGGGACCGTTCTGGGGCCAACGTCCTGACTTTC. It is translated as CASSVVPRDRSGANVLTF.

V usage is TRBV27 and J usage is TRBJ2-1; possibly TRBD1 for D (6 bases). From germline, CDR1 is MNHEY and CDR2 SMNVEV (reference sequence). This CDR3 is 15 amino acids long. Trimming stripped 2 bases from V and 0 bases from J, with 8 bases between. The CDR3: CASSLTGPSYNEQFF. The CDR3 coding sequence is TGTGCCAGCAGTTTAACAGGGCCCTCCTACAATGAGCAGTTCTTC.

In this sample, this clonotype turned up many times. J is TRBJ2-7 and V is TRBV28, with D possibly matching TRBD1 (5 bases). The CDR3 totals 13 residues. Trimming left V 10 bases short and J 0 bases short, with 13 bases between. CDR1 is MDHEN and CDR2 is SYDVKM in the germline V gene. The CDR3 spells CATTGQYSYEQYF. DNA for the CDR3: TGTGCCACCACAGGACAATACTCCTACGAGCAGTACTTC.

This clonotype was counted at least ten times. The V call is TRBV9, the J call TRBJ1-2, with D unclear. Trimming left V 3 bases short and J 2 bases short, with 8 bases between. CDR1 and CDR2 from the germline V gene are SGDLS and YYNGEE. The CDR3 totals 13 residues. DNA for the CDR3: TGTGCCAGCAGCGCCGGGAGGAACTATGGCTACACCTTC. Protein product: CASSAGRNYGYTF. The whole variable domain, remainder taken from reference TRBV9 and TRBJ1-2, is DSGVTQTPKHLITATGQRVTLRCSPRSGDLSVYWYQQSLDQGLQFLIQYYNGEERAKGNILERFSAQQFPDLHSELNLSSLELGDSALYFCASSAGRNYGYTFGSGTRLTVV.

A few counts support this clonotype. In DNA form, the CDR3 reads TGCAGCGTTGAAGATCTGCGGGAACGGAGCTACACCTTC. Translated: CSVEDLRERSYTF. The V and J genes are TRBV29-1 and TRBJ1-2, with D hard to call. Germline CDR1 SQVTM, CDR2 ANQGSEA. The V end was cut by 0 bases, the J end by 9 bases, with 14 bases between. The CDR3 length is 13 residues.

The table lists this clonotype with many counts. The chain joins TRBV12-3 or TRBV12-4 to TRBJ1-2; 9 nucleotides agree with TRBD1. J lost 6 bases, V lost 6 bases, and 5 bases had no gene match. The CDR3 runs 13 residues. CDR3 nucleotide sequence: TGTGCCAGCAGCCTCGGGACAGGGCATGGCTACACCTTC. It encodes CASSLGTGHGYTF.

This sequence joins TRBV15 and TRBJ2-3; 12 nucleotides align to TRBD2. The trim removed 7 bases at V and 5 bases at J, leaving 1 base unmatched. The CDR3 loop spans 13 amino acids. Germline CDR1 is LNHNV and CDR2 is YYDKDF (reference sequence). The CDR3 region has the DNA TGTGCCACCAAACTAGCGGGGGGAGATACGCAGTATTTT. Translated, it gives CATKLAGGDTQYF.

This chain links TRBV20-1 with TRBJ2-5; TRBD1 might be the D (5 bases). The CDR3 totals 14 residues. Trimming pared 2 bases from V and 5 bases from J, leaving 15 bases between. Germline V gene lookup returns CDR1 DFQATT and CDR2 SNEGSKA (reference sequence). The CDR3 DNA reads TGCAGTGCTAGAAAAGGAAGGGGTGGGGAGACCCAGTACTTC. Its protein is CSARKGRGGETQYF.

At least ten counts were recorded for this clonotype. CDR3 DNA: TGCAGTGCTGAGTTGCGGGGGGTAGGCAATGAGCAGTTCTTC. The encoded protein is CSAELRGVGNEQFF. This chain joins TRBV20-1 and TRBJ2-1; 8 nucleotides agree with TRBD2. In germline, CDR1 is DFQATT, CDR2 SNEGSKA (reference sequence). V trimming: 5 bases; J trimming: 6 bases; junction bases outside the gene matches: 9. CDR3 length: 14 amino acids.

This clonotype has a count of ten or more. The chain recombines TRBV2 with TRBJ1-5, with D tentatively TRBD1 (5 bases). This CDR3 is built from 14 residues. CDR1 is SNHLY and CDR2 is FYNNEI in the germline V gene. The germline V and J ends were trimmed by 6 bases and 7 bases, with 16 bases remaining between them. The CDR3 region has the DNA TGTGCCAGCAGAGGGGCCCGGAGGGCCCAGCCCCAGCATTTT. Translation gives CASRGARRAQPQHF.

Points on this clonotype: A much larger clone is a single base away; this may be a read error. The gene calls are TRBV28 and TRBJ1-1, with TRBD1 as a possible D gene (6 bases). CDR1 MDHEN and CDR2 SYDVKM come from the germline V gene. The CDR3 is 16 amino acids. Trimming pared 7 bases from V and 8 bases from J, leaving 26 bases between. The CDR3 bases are TGTGCCAGCAAGCTAGGGGATACAGGGACCCTGATGGAAGCTTTCTTT. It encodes CASKLGDTGTLMEAFF.

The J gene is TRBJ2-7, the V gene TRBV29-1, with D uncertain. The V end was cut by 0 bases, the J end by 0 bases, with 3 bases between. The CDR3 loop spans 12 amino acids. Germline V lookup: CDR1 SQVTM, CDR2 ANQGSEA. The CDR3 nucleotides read TGCAGCGTTGAAGATCTCTCCTACGAGCAGTACTTC. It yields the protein CSVEDLSYEQYF.

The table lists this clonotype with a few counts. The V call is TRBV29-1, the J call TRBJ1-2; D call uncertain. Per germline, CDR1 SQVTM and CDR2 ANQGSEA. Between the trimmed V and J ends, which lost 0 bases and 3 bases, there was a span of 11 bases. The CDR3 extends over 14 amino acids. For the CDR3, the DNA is TGCAGCGTTGAAGATGGACCGTCTGACTATGGCTACACCTTC. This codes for CSVEDGPSDYGYTF.

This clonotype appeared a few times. CDR3 region: CASSVGGTHNEQFF. The CDR3 nucleotides read TGTGCCAGCAGCGTAGGCGGAACACACAATGAGCAGTTCTTC. The rearrangement uses TRBV9 and TRBJ2-1; D uncertain. CDR1 SGDLS and CDR2 YYNGEE come from the germline V gene. V shed 0 bases and J shed 5 bases, with 9 bases lying between them. CDR3 length equals 14 residues.

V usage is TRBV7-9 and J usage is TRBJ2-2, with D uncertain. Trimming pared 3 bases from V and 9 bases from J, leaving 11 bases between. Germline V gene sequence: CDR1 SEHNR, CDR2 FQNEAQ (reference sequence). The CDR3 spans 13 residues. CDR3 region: CASSFRHPWELFF. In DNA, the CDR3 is TGTGCCAGCAGCTTTCGTCATCCGTGGGAGCTGTTTTTT.

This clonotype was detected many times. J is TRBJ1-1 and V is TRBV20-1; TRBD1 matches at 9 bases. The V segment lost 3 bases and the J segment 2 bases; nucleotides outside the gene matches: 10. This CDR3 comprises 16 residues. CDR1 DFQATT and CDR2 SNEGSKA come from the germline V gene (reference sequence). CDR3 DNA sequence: TGCAGTGCTAGCAGCCCGTCGGGACAGGGTAACACTGAAGCTTTCTTT. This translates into CSASSPSGQGNTEAFF.

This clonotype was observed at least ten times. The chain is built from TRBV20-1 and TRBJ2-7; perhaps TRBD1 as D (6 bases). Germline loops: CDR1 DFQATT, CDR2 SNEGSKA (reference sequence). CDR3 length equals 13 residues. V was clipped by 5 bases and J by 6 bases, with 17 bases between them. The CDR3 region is CSADGQTTGEQYF. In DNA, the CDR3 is TGCAGTGCTGACGGACAGACAACTGGCGAGCAGTACTTC.

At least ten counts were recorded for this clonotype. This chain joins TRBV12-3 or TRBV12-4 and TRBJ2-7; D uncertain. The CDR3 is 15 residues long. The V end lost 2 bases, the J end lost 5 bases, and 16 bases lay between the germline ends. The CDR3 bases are TGTGCCAGCAGTTTAACCCTCCCGGGTGCCGACGAGCAGTACTTC. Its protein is CASSLTLPGADEQYF.

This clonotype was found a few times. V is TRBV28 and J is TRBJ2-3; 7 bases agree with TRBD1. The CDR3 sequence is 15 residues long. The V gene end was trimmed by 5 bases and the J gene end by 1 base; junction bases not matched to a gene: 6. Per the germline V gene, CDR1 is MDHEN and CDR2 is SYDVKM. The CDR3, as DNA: TGTGCCAGCAGTCTCTACAGGGGACGCACAGATACGCAGTATTTT. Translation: CASSLYRGRTDTQYF.

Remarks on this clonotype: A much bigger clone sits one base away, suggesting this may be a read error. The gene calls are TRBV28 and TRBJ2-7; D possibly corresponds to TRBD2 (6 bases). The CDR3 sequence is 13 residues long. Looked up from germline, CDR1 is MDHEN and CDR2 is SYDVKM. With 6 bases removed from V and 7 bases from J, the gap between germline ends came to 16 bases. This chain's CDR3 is CASRRLGGGEQYF. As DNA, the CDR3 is TGTGCCAGCAGACGCCTCGGAGGAGGGGAGCAGTACTTC.